Here is one T cell receptor (beta chain) with its context. At one of its ends the junction is not consistent with the germline gene, which may arise from a read error. The quantity of DNA used in unsorted PBMC replicate PCRs was approximately 320 ng, corresponding to tens of thousands of T cell genomes. In the authors' workflow: Filtering differed, since immunoSEQ gave only junction sequences and no quality scores. Profiling relied on immunoSEQ multiplex PCR, and the TCRdb table lists in-frame clones only, not all of them. V and J calls and clone size are copied from that table; D and trimming were computed from the DNA. The sample lists roughly 500,000 clones, 79% occurring once. All donors were healthy HIV-negative adults lacking recent acute infections or vaccinations. The donor cohort consisted entirely of Caucasian adults residing in Nashville, Tennessee. The sample originates from a study of shared clonotypes between healthy human individuals.

The origin of this receptor is a woman in her forties in good health. Some clones in this sample may be carry-over from other donors' samples. Sequenced input: PBMCs.

CDR3 nucleotide sequence: TGTTCCAGCAGTGGCGAGGAGACCCAGTACTTC. Its protein product is CSSSGEETQYF. The chain is built from TRBV6-6 and TRBJ2-5; D remains ambiguous. Germline-derived CDR1 and CDR2 are MNHNY and SVGAGI (reference sequence). The CDR3 spans 11 residues.